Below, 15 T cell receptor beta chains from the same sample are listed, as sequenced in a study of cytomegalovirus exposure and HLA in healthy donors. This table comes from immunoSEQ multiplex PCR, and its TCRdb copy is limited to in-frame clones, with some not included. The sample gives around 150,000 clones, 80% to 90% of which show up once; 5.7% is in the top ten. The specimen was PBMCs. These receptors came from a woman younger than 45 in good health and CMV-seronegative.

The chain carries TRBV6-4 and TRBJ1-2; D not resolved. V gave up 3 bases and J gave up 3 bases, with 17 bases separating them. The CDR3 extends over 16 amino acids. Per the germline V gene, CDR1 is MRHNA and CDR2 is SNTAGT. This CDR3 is CASSEDYAQLHYGYTF. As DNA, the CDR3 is TGTGCCAGCAGTGAAGACTATGCCCAACTTCACTATGGCTACACCTTC.

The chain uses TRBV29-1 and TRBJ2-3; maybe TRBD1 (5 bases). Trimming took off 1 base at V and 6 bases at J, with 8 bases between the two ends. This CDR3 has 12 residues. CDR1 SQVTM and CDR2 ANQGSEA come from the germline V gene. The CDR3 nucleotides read TGCAGCGTTGAAGTGGCAGGGGATACGCAGTATTTT. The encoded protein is CSVEVAGDTQYF.

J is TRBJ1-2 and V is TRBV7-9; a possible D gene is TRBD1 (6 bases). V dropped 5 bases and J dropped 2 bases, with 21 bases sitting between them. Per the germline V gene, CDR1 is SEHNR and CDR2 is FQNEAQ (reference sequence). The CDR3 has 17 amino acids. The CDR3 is CASSLRGMTGSNYGYTF. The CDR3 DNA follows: TGTGCCAGCAGCCTCCGCGGGATGACAGGTTCAAACTATGGCTACACCTTC.

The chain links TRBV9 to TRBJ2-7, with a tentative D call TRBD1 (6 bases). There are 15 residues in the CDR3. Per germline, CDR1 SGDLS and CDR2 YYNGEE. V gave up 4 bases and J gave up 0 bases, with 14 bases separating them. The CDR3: CASSPSTGNSYEQYF. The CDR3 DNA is TGTGCCAGCAGCCCCTCAACAGGGAACTCCTACGAGCAGTACTTC.

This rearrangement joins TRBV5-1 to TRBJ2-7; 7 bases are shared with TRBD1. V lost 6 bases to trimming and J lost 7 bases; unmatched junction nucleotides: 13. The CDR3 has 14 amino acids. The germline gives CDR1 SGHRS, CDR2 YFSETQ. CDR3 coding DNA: TGCGCCAGCACAGAGACAGGGTCCCCAGGGGAGCAGTACTTC. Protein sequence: CASTETGSPGEQYF.

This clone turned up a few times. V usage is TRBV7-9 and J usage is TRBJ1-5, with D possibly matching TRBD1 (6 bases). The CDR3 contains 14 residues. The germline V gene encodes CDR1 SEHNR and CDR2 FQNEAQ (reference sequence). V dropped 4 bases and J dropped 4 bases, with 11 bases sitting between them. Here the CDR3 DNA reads TGTGCCAGCAGCTCATCAACAGGGAATCAGCCCCAGCATTTT. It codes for CASSSSTGNQPQHF.

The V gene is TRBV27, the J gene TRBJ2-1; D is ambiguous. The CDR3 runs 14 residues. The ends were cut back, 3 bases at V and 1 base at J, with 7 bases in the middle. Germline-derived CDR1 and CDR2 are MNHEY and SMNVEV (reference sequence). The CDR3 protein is CASSFLGSYNEQFF. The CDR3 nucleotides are TGTGCCAGCAGTTTCTTAGGGTCCTACAATGAGCAGTTCTTC.

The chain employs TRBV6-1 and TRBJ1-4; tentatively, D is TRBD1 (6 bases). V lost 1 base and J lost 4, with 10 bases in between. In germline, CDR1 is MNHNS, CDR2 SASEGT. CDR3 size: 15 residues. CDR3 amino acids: CASSEGTGNNEKLFF. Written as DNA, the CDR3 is TGTGCCAGCAGTGAAGGTACAGGGAATAATGAAAAACTGTTTTTT.

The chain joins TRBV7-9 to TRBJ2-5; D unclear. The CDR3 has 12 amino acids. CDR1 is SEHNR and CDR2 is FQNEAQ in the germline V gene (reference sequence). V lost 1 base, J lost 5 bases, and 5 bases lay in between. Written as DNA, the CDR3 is TGTGCCAGCAGCTTAGTCGGTGAGACCCAGTACTTC. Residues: CASSLVGETQYF. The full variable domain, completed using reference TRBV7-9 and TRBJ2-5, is DTGVSQNPRHKITKRGQNVTFRCDPISEHNRLYWYRQTLGQGPEFLTYFQNEAQLEKSRLLSDRFSAERPKGSFSTLEIQRTEQGDSAMYLCASSLVGETQYFGPGTRLLVL.

The CDR3 DNA follows: TGTGCCAGCAGCTCCTCTGGTGATACCGGGGAGCTGTTTTTT. Its protein is CASSSSGDTGELFF. This sequence joins TRBV11-2 and TRBJ2-2; D gene ambiguous. The V gene's germline CDR1 is SGHAT and CDR2 FQNNGV. The CDR3 covers 14 residues. The V end lost 4 bases, the J end lost 5 bases, and 11 bases lay between the germline ends.

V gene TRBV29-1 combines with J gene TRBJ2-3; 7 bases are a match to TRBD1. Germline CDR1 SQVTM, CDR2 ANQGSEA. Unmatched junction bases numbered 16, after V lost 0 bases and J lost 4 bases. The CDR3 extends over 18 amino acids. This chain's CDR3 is CSVEDDRALSGGADTQYF. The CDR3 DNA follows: TGCAGCGTTGAAGATGATCGTGCTTTGTCAGGGGGAGCAGATACGCAGTATTTT.

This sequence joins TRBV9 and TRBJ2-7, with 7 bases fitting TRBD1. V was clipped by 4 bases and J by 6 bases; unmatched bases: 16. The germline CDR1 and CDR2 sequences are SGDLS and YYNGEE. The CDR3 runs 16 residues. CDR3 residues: CASSIRTLRGRSEQYF. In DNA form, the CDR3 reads TGTGCCAGCAGCATACGTACATTGAGGGGGCGAAGCGAGCAGTACTTC.

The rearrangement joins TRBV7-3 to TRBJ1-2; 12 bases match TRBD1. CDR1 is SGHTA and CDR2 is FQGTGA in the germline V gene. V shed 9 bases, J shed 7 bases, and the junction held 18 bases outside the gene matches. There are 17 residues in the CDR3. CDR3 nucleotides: TGTGCCAGGCTACCACGCTATGGGACAGGGGGCTTCTTTGGCTACACCTTC. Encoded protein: CARLPRYGTGGFFGYTF.

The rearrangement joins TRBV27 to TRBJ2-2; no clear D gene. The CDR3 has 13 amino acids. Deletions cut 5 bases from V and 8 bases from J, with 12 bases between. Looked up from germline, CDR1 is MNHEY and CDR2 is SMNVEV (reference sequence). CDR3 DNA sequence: TGTGCCAGCAGTGGAAGGGCGTCAGGGGAGCTGTTTTTT. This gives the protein CASSGRASGELFF.

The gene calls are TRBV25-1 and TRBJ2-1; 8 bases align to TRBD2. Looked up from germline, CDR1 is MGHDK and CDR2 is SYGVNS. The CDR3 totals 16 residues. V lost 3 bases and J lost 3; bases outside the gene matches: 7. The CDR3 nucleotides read TGTGCCAGCAGTGACAGAAGCGGGAGCAACTACAATGAGCAGTTCTTC. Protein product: CASSDRSGSNYNEQFF.